The 18 T cell receptor beta chains below all came from one sample that was sequenced in a study of blood T cell repertoires in COVID-19. Measured with immunoSEQ multiplex PCR; TCRdb has only the in-frame clones, and not every one. This table has over 100,000 clones, about 89% appearing once. The specimen sequenced was peripheral blood. The receptors originated from a man aged 50 to 60 with active COVID-19.

The CDR3 nucleotides read TGTGCCAGCAGGAGGCAAAATGGCTACACCTTC. Its protein product is CASRRQNGYTF. This sequence joins TRBV6-5 and TRBJ1-2; no reliable D call. The CDR3 loop spans 11 amino acids. Looked up from germline, CDR1 is MNHEY and CDR2 is SVGAGI. The V and J ends lost 6 bases and 6 bases respectively, with 8 bases between them.

The J gene is TRBJ2-4, the V gene TRBV19; D is unresolved. The V gene lost 11 bases and the J gene lost 0 bases, with 17 bases spanning the gap. The CDR3 spans 15 residues. Germline V lookup: CDR1 LNHDA, CDR2 SQIVND (reference sequence). The CDR3, as DNA: TGTGCCCTACCCCCCGGGTTACTAGCCAAAAACATTCAGTACTTC. The encoded protein is CALPPGLLAKNIQYF.

The rearrangement joins TRBV5-6 to TRBJ2-3; 7 positions match TRBD1. Unmatched junction bases numbered 10, after V lost 5 bases and J lost 4 bases. Germline V lookup: CDR1 SGHDT, CDR2 YYEEEE. This CDR3 contains 15 residues. The CDR3, as DNA: TGTGCCAGCAGTACACTCGAAACAGGGGCAGATACGCAGTATTTT. This gives the protein CASSTLETGADTQYF.

V is TRBV6-5 and J is TRBJ2-7; 8 nucleotides match TRBD2. The CDR3 sequence is 15 residues long. V lost 2 bases to trimming and J lost 2 bases; unmatched junction nucleotides: 5. Per germline, CDR1 MNHEY and CDR2 SVGAGI. DNA for the CDR3: TGTGCCAGCAGTTACGCCGCGGGGGGAGCCTACGAGCAGTACTTC. Its translation is CASSYAAGGAYEQYF.

The chain couples TRBV6-1 to TRBJ1-6; D is perhaps TRBD1 (6 bases). CDR3 length equals 19 residues. V was clipped by 4 bases and J by 1 base, with 20 bases between them. The germline V gene has CDR1 MNHNS and CDR2 SASEGT. CDR3 sequence (DNA): TGTGCCAGCAGTGGAAAACAGAGACAGGCAAGGTCCTATAATTCACCCCTCCACTTT. Its protein product is CASSGKQRQARSYNSPLHF.

The chain employs TRBV5-6 and TRBJ1-5; possibly TRBD1 for D (6 bases). Trimming took 0 bases from V and 3 from J, leaving 10 bases between them. The germline V gene encodes CDR1 SGHDT and CDR2 YYEEEE. The CDR3 has 15 residues. CDR3 DNA sequence: TGTGCCAGCAGCTTGGCCAGGGGAGTCAATCAGCCCCAGCATTTT. Translated: CASSLARGVNQPQHF. Combining the CDR3 with reference TRBV5-6 and TRBJ1-5 gives the whole variable domain DAGVTQSPTHLIKTRGQQVTLRCSPKSGHDTVSWYQQALGQGPQFIFQYYEEEERQRGNFPDRFSGHQFPNYSSELNVNALLLGDSALYLCASSLARGVNQPQHFGDGTRLSIL.

This clone was detected only once. The gene calls are TRBV19 and TRBJ2-7, with 11 positions matching TRBD1. Germline CDR1 and CDR2: LNHDA and SQIVND (reference sequence). This CDR3 has 15 residues. Germline trimming cut 7 bases from V and 3 bases from J; bases unmatched to any gene: 8. CDR3 nucleotide sequence: TGTGCCAGTACCACTCCCGGGACAGGGGGCTACGAGCAGTACTTC. Protein: CASTTPGTGGYEQYF.

DNA for the CDR3: TGCGCCAGCAGCTCGTCTGGTGGCGGCTACGAGCAGTACTTC. Protein: CASSSSGGGYEQYF. This chain joins TRBV5-1 and TRBJ2-7; D is uncertain. V lost 3 bases and J lost 3, with 13 bases in between. The germline V gene has CDR1 SGHRS and CDR2 YFSETQ. There are 14 residues in the CDR3.

V gene TRBV27 combines with J gene TRBJ2-1, with 7 nucleotides matching TRBD1. V lost 3 bases to trimming and J lost 2 bases; unmatched junction nucleotides: 1. Germline V lookup: CDR1 MNHEY, CDR2 SMNVEV (reference sequence). CDR3 size: 14 residues. This CDR3 reads CASSFQGAYNEQFF. The CDR3 nucleotides are TGTGCCAGCAGTTTCCAGGGGGCCTACAATGAGCAGTTCTTC.

The V call is TRBV2, the J call TRBJ2-1, with no clear D. The CDR3 sequence is 13 residues long. Per the germline V gene, CDR1 is SNHLY and CDR2 is FYNNEI. V lost 7 bases to trimming and J lost 0 bases, with 7 bases between them. The DNA of the CDR3 is TGTGCCAGCACCGCGAACTCCTACAATGAGCAGTTCTTC. It codes for CASTANSYNEQFF.

Details on this clone: A read error may produce the germline difference seen at one junction end. The chain recombines TRBV23-1 with TRBJ2-4, with D tentatively TRBD2 (5 bases). TRBV23-1 is recorded as an ORF, its role being uncertain. There are 13 residues in the CDR3. The DNA of the CDR3 is TGCGCCAGCAGTCAATCGGAACGGGGATTGGGTGACTTC. Translating gives CASSQSERGLGDF.

V and J are TRBV15 and TRBJ2-5, with D tentatively TRBD2 (5 bases). Germline V lookup: CDR1 LNHNV, CDR2 YYDKDF (reference sequence). With 2 bases removed from V and 5 bases from J, the gap between germline ends came to 21 bases. CDR3 length equals 17 residues. CDR3 region: CATSRTKKSSSPETQYF. The DNA for the CDR3 is TGTGCCACCAGCAGAACCAAGAAGTCTAGCAGTCCTGAGACCCAGTACTTC.

V and J are TRBV7-2 and TRBJ2-5; 10 nucleotides line up with TRBD1. The CDR3 spans 19 residues. Germline lookup yields CDR1 SGHTA and CDR2 FQGNSA. V was pared by 2 bases and J by 0 bases, with 12 bases of the junction left unmatched. In DNA form, the CDR3 reads TGTGCCAGCAGCTTATCACCTCCGGGACAGGGGAACTACCAAGAGACCCAGTACTTC. It is translated as CASSLSPPGQGNYQETQYF.

The J gene is TRBJ2-2, the V gene TRBV11-2; tentatively, D is TRBD1 (6 bases). In germline, CDR1 is SGHAT, CDR2 FQNNGV. The CDR3 has 15 residues. Trimming shortened V by 5 bases and J by 1 base, and 11 bases separated the two germline ends. CDR3 nucleotide sequence: TGTGCCAGCAGCCACGGGACAAAGAACACCGGGGAGCTGTTTTTT. This encodes CASSHGTKNTGELFF.

As for this clone: A read error may account for a junction end that differs from germline. The CDR3 DNA reads as TGTGCCAGCAGTTACGGGACTAGAGACTACAAGCAGTACTTC. It codes for CASSYGTRDYKQYF. The genes are TRBV6-5 and TRBJ2-7; TRBD2 matches at 8 bases. The CDR3 is made up of 14 amino acids. From germline, CDR1 is MNHEY and CDR2 SVGAGI.

With respect to this clone: The same CDR3 can be traced to other DNA sequences in this sample. V is TRBV9 and J is TRBJ1-2, with TRBD1 identical over 9 bases. This CDR3 is 14 amino acids long. J lost 7 bases, V lost 0 bases, and 4 bases had no gene match. The germline V gene has CDR1 SGDLS and CDR2 YYNGEE. The CDR3 coding sequence is TGTGCCAGCAGCGTAGGACGACAGGGGGGTGGCTACACCTTC. Protein sequence: CASSVGRQGGGYTF.

V usage is TRBV6-5 and J usage is TRBJ2-6; no clear D. V was cut by 5 bases and J by 3 bases, with 5 bases left in between. CDR3 length equals 13 residues. Germline V gene data show CDR1 as MNHEY and CDR2 as SVGAGI. Here the CDR3 reads CASSQFGANVLTF. The CDR3, as DNA: TGTGCCAGCAGTCAATTTGGGGCCAACGTCCTGACTTTC.

V and J are TRBV3-1 (or the pseudogene TRBV3-2) and TRBJ2-1, with 8 bases aligning to TRBD2. The junction had 6 bases not matched to a gene; V was cut back by 2 bases and J by 9 bases. CDR3 length: 14 amino acids. CDR1 is LGHDT, CDR2 YNNKEL, per germline (reference sequence). The CDR3 reads CASSQPGGQVEQFF. The CDR3 nucleotides read TGTGCCAGCAGCCAACCGGGGGGGCAGGTTGAGCAGTTCTTC.